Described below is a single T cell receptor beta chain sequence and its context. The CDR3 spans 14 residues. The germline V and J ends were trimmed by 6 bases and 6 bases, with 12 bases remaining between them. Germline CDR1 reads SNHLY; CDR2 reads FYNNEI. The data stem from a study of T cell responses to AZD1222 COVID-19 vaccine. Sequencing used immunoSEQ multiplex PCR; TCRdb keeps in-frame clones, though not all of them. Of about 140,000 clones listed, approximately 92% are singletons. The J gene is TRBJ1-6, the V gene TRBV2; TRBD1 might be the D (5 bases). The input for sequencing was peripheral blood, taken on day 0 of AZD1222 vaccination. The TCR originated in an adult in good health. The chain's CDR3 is CASRAGTANSPLHF. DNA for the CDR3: TGTGCCAGCAGGGCCGGGACGGCTAATTCACCCCTCCACTTT. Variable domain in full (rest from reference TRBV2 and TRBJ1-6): EPEVTQTPSHQVTQMGQEVILRCVPISNHLYFYWYRQILGQKVEFLVSFYNNEISEKSEIFDDQFSVERPDGSNFTLKIRSTKLEDSAMYFCASRAGTANSPLHFGNGTRLTVT.